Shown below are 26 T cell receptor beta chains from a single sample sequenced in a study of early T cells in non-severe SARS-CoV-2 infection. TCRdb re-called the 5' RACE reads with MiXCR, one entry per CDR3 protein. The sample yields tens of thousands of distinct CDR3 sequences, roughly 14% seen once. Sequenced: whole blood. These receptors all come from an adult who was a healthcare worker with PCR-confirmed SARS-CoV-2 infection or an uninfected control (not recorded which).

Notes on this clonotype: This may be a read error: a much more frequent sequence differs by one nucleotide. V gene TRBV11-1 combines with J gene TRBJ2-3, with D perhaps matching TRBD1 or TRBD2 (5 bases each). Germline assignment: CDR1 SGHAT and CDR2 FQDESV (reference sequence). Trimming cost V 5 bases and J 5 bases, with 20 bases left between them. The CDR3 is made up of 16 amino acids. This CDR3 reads CASSQFPGTVGDTQYF. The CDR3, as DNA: TGTGCCAGCAGCCAATTTCCGGGGACGGTAGGAGATACGCAGTATTTT.

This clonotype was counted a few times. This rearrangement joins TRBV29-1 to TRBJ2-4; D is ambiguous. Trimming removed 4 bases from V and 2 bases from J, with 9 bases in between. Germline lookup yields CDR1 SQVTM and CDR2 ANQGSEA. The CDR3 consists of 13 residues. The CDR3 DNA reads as TGCAGCGTTGTTAAGGGCCCCAAAAACATTCAGTACTTC. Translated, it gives CSVVKGPKNIQYF.

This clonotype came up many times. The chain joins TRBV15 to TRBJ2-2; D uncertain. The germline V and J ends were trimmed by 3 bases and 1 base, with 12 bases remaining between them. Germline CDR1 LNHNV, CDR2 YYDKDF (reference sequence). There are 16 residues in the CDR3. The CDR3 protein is CATSSSSVKNTGELFF. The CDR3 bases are TGTGCCACCAGCAGTTCAAGTGTAAAGAACACCGGGGAGCTGTTTTTT.

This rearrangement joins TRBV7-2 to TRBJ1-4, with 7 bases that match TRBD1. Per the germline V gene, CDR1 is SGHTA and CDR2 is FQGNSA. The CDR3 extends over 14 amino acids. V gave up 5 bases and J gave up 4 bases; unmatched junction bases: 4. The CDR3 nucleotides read TGTGCCAGCAGCCTGGACAGGAATAATGAAAAACTGTTTTTT. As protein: CASSLDRNNEKLFF. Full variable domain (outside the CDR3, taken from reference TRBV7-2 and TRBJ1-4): GAGVSQSPSNKVTEKGKDVELRCDPISGHTALYWYRQSLGQGLEFLIYFQGNSAPDKSGLPSDRFSAERTGGSVSTLTIQRTQQEDSAVYLCASSLDRNNEKLFFGSGTQLSVL.

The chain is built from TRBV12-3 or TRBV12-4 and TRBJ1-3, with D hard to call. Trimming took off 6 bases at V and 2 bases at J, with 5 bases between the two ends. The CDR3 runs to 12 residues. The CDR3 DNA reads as TGTGCCAGCAGCCCAACTGGAAACACCATATATTTT. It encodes CASSPTGNTIYF.

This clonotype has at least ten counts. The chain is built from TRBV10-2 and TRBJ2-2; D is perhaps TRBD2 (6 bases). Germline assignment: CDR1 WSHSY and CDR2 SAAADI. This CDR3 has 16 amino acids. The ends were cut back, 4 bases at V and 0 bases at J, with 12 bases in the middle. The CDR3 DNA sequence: TGCGCCAGCAGTGGGGACTGGATCGCGAACACCGGGGAGCTGTTTTTT. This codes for CASSGDWIANTGELFF.

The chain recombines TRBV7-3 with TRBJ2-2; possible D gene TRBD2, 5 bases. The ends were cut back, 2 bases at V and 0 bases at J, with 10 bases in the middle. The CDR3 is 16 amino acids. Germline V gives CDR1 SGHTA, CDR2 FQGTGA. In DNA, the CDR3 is TGTGCCAGCAGCTTAGGAGGTCGGCCGAACACCGGGGAGCTGTTTTTT. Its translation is CASSLGGRPNTGELFF.

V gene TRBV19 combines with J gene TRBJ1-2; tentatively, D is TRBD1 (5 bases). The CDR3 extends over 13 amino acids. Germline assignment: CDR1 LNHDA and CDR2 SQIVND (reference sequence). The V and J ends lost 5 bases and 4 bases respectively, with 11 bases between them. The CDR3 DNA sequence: TGTGCCAGTAGTTCGGGGGGAAGCTATGGCTACACCTTC. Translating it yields CASSSGGSYGYTF.

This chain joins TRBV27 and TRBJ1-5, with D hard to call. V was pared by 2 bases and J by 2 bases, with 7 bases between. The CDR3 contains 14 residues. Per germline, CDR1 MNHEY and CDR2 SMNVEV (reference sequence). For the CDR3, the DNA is TGTGCCAGCAGTTTAGGGTATGGCAATCAGCCCCAGCATTTT. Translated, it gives CASSLGYGNQPQHF.

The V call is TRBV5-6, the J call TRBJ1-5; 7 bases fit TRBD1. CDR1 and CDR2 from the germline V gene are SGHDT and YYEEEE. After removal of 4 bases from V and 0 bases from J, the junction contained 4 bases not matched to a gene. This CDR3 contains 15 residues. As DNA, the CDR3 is TGTGCCAGCAGCCTGGGACAGTATAGCAATCAGCCCCAGCATTTT. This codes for CASSLGQYSNQPQHF.

CDR3 protein: CATSREKAGRSASRQFF. The CDR3 bases are TGTGCCACCAGCAGAGAAAAAGCCGGACGCTCGGCAAGTCGGCAGTTCTTC. This chain links TRBV15 with TRBJ2-1; the D is unclear. CDR1 and CDR2 (germline): LNHNV, YYDKDF (reference sequence). The CDR3 is 17 amino acids. Trimming took off 0 bases at V and 12 bases at J, with 24 bases between the two ends.

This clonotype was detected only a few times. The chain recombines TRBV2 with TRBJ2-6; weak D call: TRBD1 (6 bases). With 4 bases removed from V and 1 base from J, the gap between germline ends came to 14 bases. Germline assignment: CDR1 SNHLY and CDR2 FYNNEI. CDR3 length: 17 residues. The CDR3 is CASSVLGALSGANVLTF. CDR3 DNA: TGTGCCAGCAGTGTTCTGGGGGCGCTTTCTGGGGCCAACGTCCTGACTTTC.

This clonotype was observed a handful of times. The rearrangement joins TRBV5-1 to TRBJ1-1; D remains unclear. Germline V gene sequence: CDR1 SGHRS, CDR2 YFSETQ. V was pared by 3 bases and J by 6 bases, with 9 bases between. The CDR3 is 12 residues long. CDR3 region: CASSSAVSEAFF. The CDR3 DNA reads TGCGCCAGCAGCTCGGCGGTTTCTGAAGCTTTCTTT.

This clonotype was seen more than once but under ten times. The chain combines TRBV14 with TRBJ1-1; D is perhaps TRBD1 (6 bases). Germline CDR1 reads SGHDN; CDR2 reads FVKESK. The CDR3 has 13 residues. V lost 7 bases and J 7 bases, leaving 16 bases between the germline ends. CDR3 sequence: CASKGTNSREAFF. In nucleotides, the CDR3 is TGTGCCAGCAAAGGGACAAATTCCCGTGAAGCTTTCTTT.

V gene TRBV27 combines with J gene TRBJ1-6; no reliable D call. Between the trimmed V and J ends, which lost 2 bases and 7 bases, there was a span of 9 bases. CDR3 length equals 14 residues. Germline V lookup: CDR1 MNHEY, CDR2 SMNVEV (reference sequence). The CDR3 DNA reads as TGTGCCAGCAGTTTAGGATCGACGAATTCACCCCTCCACTTT. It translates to CASSLGSTNSPLHF.

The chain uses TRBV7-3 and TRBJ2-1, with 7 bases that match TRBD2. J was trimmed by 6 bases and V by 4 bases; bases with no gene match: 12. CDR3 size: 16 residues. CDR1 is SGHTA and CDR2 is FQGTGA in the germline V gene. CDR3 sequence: CASSSGGLGAGNEQFF. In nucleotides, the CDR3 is TGTGCCAGCAGCTCGGGAGGACTCGGTGCGGGCAATGAGCAGTTCTTC.

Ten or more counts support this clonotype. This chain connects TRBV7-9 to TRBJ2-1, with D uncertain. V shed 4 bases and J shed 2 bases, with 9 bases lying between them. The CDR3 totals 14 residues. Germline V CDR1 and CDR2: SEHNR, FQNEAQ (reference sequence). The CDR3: CASSSMVAYNEQFF. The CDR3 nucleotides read TGTGCCAGCAGCTCCATGGTGGCCTACAATGAGCAGTTCTTC.

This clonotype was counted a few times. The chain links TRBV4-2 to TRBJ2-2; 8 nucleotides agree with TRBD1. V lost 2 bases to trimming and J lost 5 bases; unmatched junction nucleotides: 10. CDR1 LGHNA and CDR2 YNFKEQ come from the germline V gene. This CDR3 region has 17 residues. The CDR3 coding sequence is TGTGCCAGCAGCCAATGGCAGGACAGGGAAAGGACCGGGGAGCTGTTTTTT. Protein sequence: CASSQWQDRERTGELFF.

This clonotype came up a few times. CDR3 amino acids: CASSYSPRGLFRATEAFF. CDR3 coding DNA: TGTGCCAGCAGTTACTCTCCCCGGGGCTTGTTTCGGGCCACTGAAGCTTTCTTT. The chain couples TRBV6-6 to TRBJ1-1; TRBD1 is a possible D gene (5 bases). CDR3 length: 18 amino acids. Trimming left V 0 bases short and J 4 bases short, with 21 bases between. The germline gives CDR1 MNHNY, CDR2 SVGAGI (reference sequence).

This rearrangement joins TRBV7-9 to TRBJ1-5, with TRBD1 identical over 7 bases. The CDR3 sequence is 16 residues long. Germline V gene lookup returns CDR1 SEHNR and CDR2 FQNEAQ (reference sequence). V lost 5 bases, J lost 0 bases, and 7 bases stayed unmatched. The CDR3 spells CASSLGQSYSNQPQHF. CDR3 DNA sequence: TGTGCCAGCAGCCTGGGACAGTCGTATAGCAATCAGCCCCAGCATTTT. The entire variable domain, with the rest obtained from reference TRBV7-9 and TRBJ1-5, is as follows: DTGVSQNPRHKITKRGQNVTFRCDPISEHNRLYWYRQTLGQGPEFLTYFQNEAQLEKSRLLSDRFSAERPKGSFSTLEIQRTEQGDSAMYLCASSLGQSYSNQPQHFGDGTRLSIL.

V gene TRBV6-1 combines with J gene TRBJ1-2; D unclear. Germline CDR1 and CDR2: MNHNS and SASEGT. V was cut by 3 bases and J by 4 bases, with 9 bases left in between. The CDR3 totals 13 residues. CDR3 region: CASSDRPIYGYTF. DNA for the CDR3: TGTGCCAGCAGTGATCGACCCATCTATGGCTACACCTTC.

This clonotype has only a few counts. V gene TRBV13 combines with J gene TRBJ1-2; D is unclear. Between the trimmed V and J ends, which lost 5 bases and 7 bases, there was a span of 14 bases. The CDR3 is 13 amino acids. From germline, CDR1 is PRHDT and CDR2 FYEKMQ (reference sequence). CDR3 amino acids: CASSPIDILGYTF. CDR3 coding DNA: TGTGCCAGCAGCCCGATAGACATCCTTGGCTACACCTTC.

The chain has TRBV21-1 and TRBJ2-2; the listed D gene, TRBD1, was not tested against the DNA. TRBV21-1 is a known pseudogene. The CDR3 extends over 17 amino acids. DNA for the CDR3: TGTGCCAGCAGCAATTATGTTGACAGGGGGCCTGACGGGGAGCTGTTTTTT. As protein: CASSNYVDRGPDGELFF.

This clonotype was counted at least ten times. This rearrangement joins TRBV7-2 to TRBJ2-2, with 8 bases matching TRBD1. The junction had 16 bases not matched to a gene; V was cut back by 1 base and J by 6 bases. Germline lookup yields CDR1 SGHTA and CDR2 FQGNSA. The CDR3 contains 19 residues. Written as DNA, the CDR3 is TGTGCCAGCAGCTTAGGCCCACCTCAAGGACAGGGAACGGCCGGGGAGCTGTTTTTT. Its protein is CASSLGPPQGQGTAGELFF.

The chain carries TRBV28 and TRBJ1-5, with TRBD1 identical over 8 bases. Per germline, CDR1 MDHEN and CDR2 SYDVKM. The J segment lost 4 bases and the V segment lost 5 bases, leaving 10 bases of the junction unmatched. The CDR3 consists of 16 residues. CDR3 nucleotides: TGTGCCAGCAGTCGCCTTGACAGGGGAGGGAATCAGCCCCAGCATTTT. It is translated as CASSRLDRGGNQPQHF. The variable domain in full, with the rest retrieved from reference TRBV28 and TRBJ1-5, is DVKVTQSSRYLVKRTGEKVFLECVQDMDHENMFWYRQDPGLGLRLIYFSYDVKMKEKGDIPEGYSVSREKKERFSLILESASTNQTSMYLCASSRLDRGGNQPQHFGDGTRLSIL.

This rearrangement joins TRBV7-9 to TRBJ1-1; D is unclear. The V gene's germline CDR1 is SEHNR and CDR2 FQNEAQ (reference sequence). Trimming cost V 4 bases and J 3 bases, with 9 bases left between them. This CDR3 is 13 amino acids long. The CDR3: CASSSPPHTEAFF. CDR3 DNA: TGTGCCAGCAGCTCGCCCCCCCACACTGAAGCTTTCTTT.